Detailed here is one TCR beta chain. This record comes from a study of blood T cell repertoires in COVID-19. Across the whole study: Acute-phase and convalescent COVID-19 samples originated in the United States, Italy and Spain. PBMCs, B-cell-depleted T cells, or T cells provided the cDNA or gDNA that made up the material.

As originally analysed: Amplification of reference gene primers was used by the study to estimate nucleated cell counts. Measured with immunoSEQ multiplex PCR; TCRdb has only the in-frame clones, and not every one. The V and J calls and clone size were taken over from that table, and D and trimming were inferred from the DNA. This table has nearly 90,000 clones, around 88% appearing once. The CDR3 extends over 17 amino acids. With V trimmed by 4 bases and J by 2 bases, 6 bases remained unmatched. Looked up from germline, CDR1 is SGDLS and CDR2 is YYNGEE. V usage is TRBV9 and J usage is TRBJ2-7; 16 bases match TRBD2. The receptor's source is a man in his 60s with acute or convalescent COVID-19. Material for sequencing was peripheral blood. CDR3 sequence: CASSPPGLAGGPYEQYF. CDR3 DNA sequence: TGTGCCAGCAGCCCTCCGGGACTAGCGGGAGGGCCCTACGAGCAGTACTTC.